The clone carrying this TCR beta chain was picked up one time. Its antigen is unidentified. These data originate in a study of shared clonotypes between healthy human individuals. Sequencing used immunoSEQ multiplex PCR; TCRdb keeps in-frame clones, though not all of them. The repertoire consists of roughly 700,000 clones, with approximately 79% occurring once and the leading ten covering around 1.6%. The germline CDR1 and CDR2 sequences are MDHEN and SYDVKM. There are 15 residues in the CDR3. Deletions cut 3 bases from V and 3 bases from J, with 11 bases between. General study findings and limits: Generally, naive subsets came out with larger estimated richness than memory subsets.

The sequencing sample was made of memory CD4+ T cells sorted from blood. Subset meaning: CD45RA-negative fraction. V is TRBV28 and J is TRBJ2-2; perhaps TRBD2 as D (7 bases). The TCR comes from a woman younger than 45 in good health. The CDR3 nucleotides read TGTGCCAGCAGTTTTAGGGGGAGGGACACCGGGGAGCTGTTTTTT. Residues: CASSFRGRDTGELFF.